These 18 T cell receptor beta chains were sequenced from one sample in a study of blood T cell repertoires in COVID-19. Using immunoSEQ multiplex PCR, the repertoire was profiled, and TCRdb retains in-frame clones only, with some absent. This repertoire shows under 15,000 clones, 90% found once; its top ten account for around 20%. Sequenced: peripheral blood. Source of these receptors: a human donor with active COVID-19. The donor label of this sample is uncertain.

The chain combines TRBV19 with TRBJ2-5, with 10 bases lining up with TRBD2. The CDR3 is 13 amino acids. Germline trimming cut 6 bases from V and 5 bases from J; bases unmatched to any gene: 3. CDR1 and CDR2 (germline): LNHDA, SQIVND (reference sequence). CDR3 in DNA: TGTGCCAGTAGCCAGCGGGGGGGGGAGACCCAGTACTTC. Its protein is CASSQRGGETQYF.

The chain has TRBV4-2 and TRBJ1-2, with 8 bases matching TRBD1. This CDR3 comprises 16 residues. V lost 0 bases and J lost 7; bases outside the gene matches: 10. Germline V CDR1 and CDR2: LGHNA, YNFKEQ. CDR3 coding DNA: TGTGCCAGCAGCCAAGACAGGACAGGGAGAACCACTGGCTACACCTTC. Encoded protein: CASSQDRTGRTTGYTF.

The genes are TRBV6-2 or TRBV6-3 and TRBJ2-3, with TRBD2 identical over 8 bases. This CDR3 has 15 amino acids. J gave up 0 bases and V 5 bases, and 4 bases lay outside the gene matches. Germline V lookup: CDR1 MNHEY, CDR2 SVGEGT. The chain's CDR3 is CASSKQRGSTDTQYF. For the CDR3, the DNA is TGTGCCAGCAGTAAACAGCGGGGGAGCACAGATACGCAGTATTTT.

The chain carries TRBV7-9 and TRBJ2-7; TRBD2 matches 9 bases. V gave up 3 bases and J gave up 7 bases; unmatched junction bases: 7. Germline values: CDR1 SEHNR, CDR2 FQNEAQ (reference sequence). The CDR3 runs 14 residues. CDR3 loop: CASSFRGGGHEQYF. The CDR3 coding sequence is TGTGCCAGCAGCTTCCGCGGGGGGGGACATGAGCAGTACTTC.

About this clone: The junction and the germline gene differ at one end; a read error may be behind it. The chain combines TRBV19 with TRBJ1-1, with D unresolved. CDR3 length equals 8 residues. Looked up from germline, CDR1 is LNHDA and CDR2 is SQIVND (reference sequence). The CDR3: CQNTEAFF. Written as DNA, the CDR3 is TGCCAGAACACTGAAGCTTTCTTT.

The rearrangement links TRBV15 to TRBJ2-3, with D possibly being TRBD2 (5 bases). The CDR3 loop spans 16 amino acids. The V end was cut by 0 bases, the J end by 3 bases, with 13 bases between. Germline CDR1 LNHNV, CDR2 YYDKDF (reference sequence). The CDR3 coding sequence is TGTGCCACCAGCAGAGATGGAGTGGAGCGGACAGATACGCAGTATTTT. It codes for CATSRDGVERTDTQYF.

The rearrangement joins TRBV5-4 to TRBJ1-1; 8 nucleotides line up with TRBD1. J gave up 11 bases and V 4 bases, and 16 bases lay outside the gene matches. CDR3 length: 15 amino acids. Looked up from germline, CDR1 is SGHNT and CDR2 is YYREEE (reference sequence). In DNA, the CDR3 is TGTGCCAGCAGCCCCGGGGCAGGGGGCCCCGAGGAGGCTTTCTTT. Amino acids: CASSPGAGGPEEAFF.

The CDR3 here is CASSSSARNQETQYF. The CDR3 DNA sequence: TGCGCCAGCAGTTCTAGCGCGCGTAATCAAGAGACCCAGTACTTC. The chain carries TRBV5-1 and TRBJ2-5; D is possibly TRBD2 (6 bases). Trimming took off 5 bases at V and 2 bases at J, with 16 bases between the two ends. From germline, CDR1 is SGHRS and CDR2 YFSETQ. The CDR3 consists of 15 residues. Full variable domain (missing parts from reference TRBV5-1 and TRBJ2-5): KAGVTQTPRYLIKTRGQQVTLSCSPISGHRSVSWYQQTPGQGLQFLFEYFSETQRNKGNFPGRFSGRQFSNSRSEMNVSTLELGDSALYLCASSSSARNQETQYFGPGTRLLVL.

V usage is TRBV9 and J usage is TRBJ2-5, with 11 bases that match TRBD1. Unmatched junction bases numbered 5, after V lost 3 bases and J lost 4 bases. From germline, CDR1 is SGDLS and CDR2 YYNGEE. CDR3 length: 15 amino acids. This CDR3 is CASSGGQGAGETQYF. The CDR3 coding sequence is TGTGCCAGCAGCGGAGGACAGGGGGCTGGAGAGACCCAGTACTTC.

The gene calls are TRBV7-2 and TRBJ2-2; D perhaps matches TRBD1 (6 bases). The CDR3 is 18 amino acids. CDR1 is SGHTA, CDR2 FQGNSA, per germline. Trimming cost V 1 base and J 1 base, with 16 bases left between them. The CDR3 bases are TGTGCCAGCAGCTTAGTACCAGGGGCGACAGGGAACACCGGGGAGCTGTTTTTT. The encoded protein is CASSLVPGATGNTGELFF. Supplemented by reference TRBV7-2 and TRBJ2-2, the full variable domain reads GAGVSQSPSNKVTEKGKDVELRCDPISGHTALYWYRQSLGQGLEFLIYFQGNSAPDKSGLPSDRFSAERTGGSVSTLTIQRTQQEDSAVYLCASSLVPGATGNTGELFFGEGSRLTVL.

This sequence joins TRBV7-9 and TRBJ2-1, with D unclear. The CDR3 length is 15 residues. The V end lost 4 bases, the J end lost 0 bases, and 10 bases lay between the germline ends. Germline CDR1 reads SEHNR; CDR2 reads FQNEAQ (reference sequence). CDR3 sequence reads: CASSSQSLSYNEQFF. The CDR3, as DNA: TGTGCCAGCAGCTCCCAAAGCCTCTCCTACAATGAGCAGTTCTTC. Filled out from reference TRBV7-9 and TRBJ2-1, the complete variable domain reads DTGVSQNPRHKITKRGQNVTFRCDPISEHNRLYWYRQTLGQGPEFLTYFQNEAQLEKSRLLSDRFSAERPKGSFSTLEIQRTEQGDSAMYLCASSSQSLSYNEQFFGPGTRLTVL.

This chain links TRBV6-2 or TRBV6-3 with TRBJ2-5; TRBD1 matches at 10 bases. V was clipped by 6 bases and J by 4 bases; unmatched bases: 11. There are 16 residues in the CDR3. The germline V gene has CDR1 MNHEY and CDR2 SVGEGT. CDR3 loop: CASSTGTGVFGETQYF. The CDR3 nucleotides are TGTGCCAGCAGCACCGGGACAGGGGTTTTCGGAGAGACCCAGTACTTC.

The chain recombines TRBV5-1 with TRBJ2-1; 13 bases match TRBD2. The trim removed 2 bases at V and 12 bases at J, leaving 8 bases unmatched. This CDR3 is built from 15 residues. Germline V gene lookup returns CDR1 SGHRS and CDR2 YFSETQ. The CDR3 loop reads CASSFSGLAGIGQFF. CDR3 DNA: TGCGCCAGCAGCTTCTCGGGACTAGCGGGGATCGGGCAGTTCTTC. The full variable domain, completed using reference TRBV5-1 and TRBJ2-1, is KAGVTQTPRYLIKTRGQQVTLSCSPISGHRSVSWYQQTPGQGLQFLFEYFSETQRNKGNFPGRFSGRQFSNSRSEMNVSTLELGDSALYLCASSFSGLAGIGQFFGPGTRLTVL.

The chain has TRBV24-1 and TRBJ2-5; D is perhaps TRBD2 (6 bases). CDR3 length: 13 residues. The germline gives CDR1 KGHDR, CDR2 SFDVKD. The V and J ends lost 3 bases and 6 bases respectively, with 10 bases between them. CDR3 in amino acids: CATSDGGLQTQYF. The CDR3 DNA follows: TGTGCCACCAGTGATGGAGGGCTTCAGACCCAGTACTTC.

The rearrangement uses TRBV6-6 and TRBJ1-2; D might be TRBD1 (6 bases). The CDR3 has 15 amino acids. Trimming removed 0 bases from V and 3 bases from J, with 11 bases in between. The germline V gene encodes CDR1 MNHNY and CDR2 SVGAGI (reference sequence). The CDR3, as DNA: TGTGCCAGCAGTTACTCGGGGGCTGGGGACTATGGCTACACCTTC. Its translation: CASSYSGAGDYGYTF.

This chain connects TRBV19 to TRBJ2-7, with a weak D call TRBD2 (6 bases). From germline, CDR1 is LNHDA and CDR2 SQIVND (reference sequence). With 3 bases removed from V and 7 bases from J, the gap between germline ends came to 13 bases. The length of the CDR3 is 13 residues. The CDR3 nucleotides read TGTGCCAGTAGTATCGGACTTGGGGGGGAGCAGTACTTC. Translated, it gives CASSIGLGGEQYF.

The chain uses TRBV10-3 and TRBJ2-6; 12 nucleotides match TRBD2. The CDR3 totals 19 residues. V dropped 0 bases and J dropped 0; count of bases not matched to a gene: 3. Germline CDR1 and CDR2: ENHRY and SYGVKD. CDR3 nucleotide sequence: TGTGCCATCAGTGAGTCCCCTAGCGGGGGGGCCTCTGGGGCCAACGTCCTGACTTTC. Protein sequence: CAISESPSGGASGANVLTF.

CDR3 DNA sequence: TGTGCCAGCAGTGAAGCGCGGCCCGATAATTCACCCCTCCACTTT. It codes for CASSEARPDNSPLHF. V and J are TRBV6-1 and TRBJ1-6; D gene unclear. V was cut by 0 bases and J by 5 bases, with 8 bases left in between. The CDR3 totals 15 residues. Germline V gene lookup returns CDR1 MNHNS and CDR2 SASEGT.